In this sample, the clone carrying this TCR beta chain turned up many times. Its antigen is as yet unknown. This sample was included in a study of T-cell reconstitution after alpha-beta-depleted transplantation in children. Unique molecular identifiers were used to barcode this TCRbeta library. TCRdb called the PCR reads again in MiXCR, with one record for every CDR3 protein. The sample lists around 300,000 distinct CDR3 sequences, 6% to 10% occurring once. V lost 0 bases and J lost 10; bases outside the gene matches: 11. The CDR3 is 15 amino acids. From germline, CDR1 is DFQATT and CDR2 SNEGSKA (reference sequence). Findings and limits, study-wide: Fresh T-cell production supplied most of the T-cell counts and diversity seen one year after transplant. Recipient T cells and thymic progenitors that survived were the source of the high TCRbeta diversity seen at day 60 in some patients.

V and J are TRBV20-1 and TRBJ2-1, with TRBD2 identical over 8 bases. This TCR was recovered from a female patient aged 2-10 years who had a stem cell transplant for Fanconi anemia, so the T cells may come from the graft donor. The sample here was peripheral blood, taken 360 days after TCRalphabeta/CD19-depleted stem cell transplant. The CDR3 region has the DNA TGCAGTGCTAGAGATGCTCAGCGGGGGAGAGGGGAGCAGTTCTTC. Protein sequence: CSARDAQRGRGEQFF.